This TCR beta chain was profiled in a study of T cell responses to AZD1222 COVID-19 vaccine. Regarding the study as a whole: The repertoires were collected only after the peak T cell response. Regions 160-218 and 743-854 dominated among vaccine-associated CD4 TCRs spanning spike.

To note about this clone: Its specificity is unknown.

The CDR3 extends over 16 amino acids. CDR1 is MNHEY, CDR2 SMNVEV, per germline (reference sequence). V was pared by 7 bases and J by 3 bases, with 8 bases of the junction left unmatched. TCRdb keeps only in-frame clones here, not all; method: immunoSEQ multiplex PCR. The data contain over 110,000 clones, approximately 90% of them singletons. This receptor was obtained from an adult in good health. The sequencing here drew on peripheral blood, taken on day 0 of AZD1222 vaccination. The chain employs TRBV27 and TRBJ2-2, with 10 bases identical to TRBD2. CDR3 nucleotides: TGTGCCAGCACCCTCCGACTAGCGGGTTACACCGGGGAGCTGTTTTTT. As protein: CASTLRLAGYTGELFF.